The 31 T cell receptor beta chains reported below all come from one sample, sequenced in a study of blood T cell repertoires in COVID-19. This table comes from immunoSEQ multiplex PCR, and its TCRdb copy is limited to in-frame clones, with some not included. The sample shows 130,000 or so clones, 80% of them seen only once. The specimen sequenced was peripheral blood. These TCRs come from a human donor in a cohort sampled during active COVID-19.

V gene TRBV29-1 combines with J gene TRBJ2-7; TRBD1 matches at 8 bases. This CDR3 contains 16 residues. With 5 bases clipped from V and 1 base from J, the junction kept 13 bases outside the gene matches. Germline-derived CDR1 and CDR2 are SQVTM and ANQGSEA. CDR3 amino acids: CSVRKGFRGPSYEQYF. CDR3 bases: TGCAGCGTTCGTAAAGGGTTCAGGGGGCCGTCCTACGAGCAGTACTTC.

There are a few counts of this clone. The rearrangement links TRBV28 to TRBJ1-4; D is perhaps TRBD1 (6 bases). The CDR3 is made up of 15 amino acids. Germline loops: CDR1 MDHEN, CDR2 SYDVKM. The V end was cut by 5 bases, the J end by 4 bases, with 14 bases between. The CDR3 here is CASSRGQLNNEKLFF. CDR3 in DNA: TGTGCCAGCAGTCGTGGACAGCTGAATAATGAAAAACTGTTTTTT. Combining the CDR3 with reference TRBV28 and TRBJ1-4 gives the whole variable domain DVKVTQSSRYLVKRTGEKVFLECVQDMDHENMFWYRQDPGLGLRLIYFSYDVKMKEKGDIPEGYSVSREKKERFSLILESASTNQTSMYLCASSRGQLNNEKLFFGSGTQLSVL.

As DNA, the CDR3 is TGTGCCAGCACAGGATCCTACGAGCAGTACTTC. Its translation: CASTGSYEQYF. The chain employs TRBV28 and TRBJ2-7; no clear D gene. V lost 7 bases to trimming and J lost 1 base, with 5 bases between them. The length of the CDR3 is 11 residues. The germline V gene encodes CDR1 MDHEN and CDR2 SYDVKM.

V gene TRBV7-2 combines with J gene TRBJ2-3; the D is unclear. Trimming pared 2 bases from V and 2 bases from J, leaving 14 bases between. Germline values: CDR1 SGHTA, CDR2 FQGNSA. The CDR3 length is 16 residues. The chain's CDR3 is CASSLSAGLFTDTQYF. CDR3 DNA sequence: TGTGCCAGCAGCTTATCGGCAGGTCTTTTCACAGATACGCAGTATTTT. The full variable domain, with the rest looked up from reference TRBV7-2 and TRBJ2-3, is GAGVSQSPSNKVTEKGKDVELRCDPISGHTALYWYRQSLGQGLEFLIYFQGNSAPDKSGLPSDRFSAERTGGSVSTLTIQRTQQEDSAVYLCASSLSAGLFTDTQYFGPGTRLTVL.

The chain combines TRBV24-1 with TRBJ2-5, with TRBD1 as a possible D gene (6 bases). The CDR3 is made up of 14 amino acids. V lost 4 bases to trimming and J lost 6 bases, with 14 bases between them. The germline V gene encodes CDR1 KGHDR and CDR2 SFDVKD. The CDR3 nucleotides are TGTGCCACCAGTGAACCTGGACAGTCCCAGACCCAGTACTTC. Translated: CATSEPGQSQTQYF.

The V call is TRBV21-1, the J call TRBJ2-5; the table's D call TRBD2 went unverified against the DNA. TRBV21-1 is marked as a pseudogene. The CDR3 runs 16 residues. Here the CDR3 reads CASSNSLAPKEETQYF. CDR3 DNA sequence: TGTGCCAGCAGCAACTCGTTAGCGCCGAAAGAAGAGACCCAGTACTTC.

This clone was seen only once. The CDR3 bases are TGTGCCACCAGTGGACCGTCTGACAGGGGGCGGAGGACTGAAGCTTTCTTT. It is translated as CATSGPSDRGRRTEAFF. This chain links TRBV24-1 with TRBJ1-1, with 10 bases lining up with TRBD1. The CDR3 loop spans 17 amino acids. The junction had 13 bases not matched to a gene; V was cut back by 5 bases and J by 5 bases. Germline CDR1 and CDR2: KGHDR and SFDVKD.

The gene calls are TRBV30 and TRBJ1-2; no clear D gene. CDR3 length: 12 amino acids. The V gene lost 6 bases and the J gene lost 4 bases, with 12 bases spanning the gap. CDR1 GTSNPN and CDR2 SVGIG come from the germline V gene (reference sequence). This CDR3 reads CACGRNSYGYTF. CDR3 bases: TGTGCCTGCGGCAGGAATTCCTATGGCTACACCTTC.

Only a few counts were recorded for this clone. The chain carries TRBV27 and TRBJ2-7; D is possibly TRBD2 (7 bases). Trimming cost V 11 bases and J 7 bases, with 21 bases left between them. The CDR3 is 13 residues long. From germline, CDR1 is MNHEY and CDR2 SMNVEV (reference sequence). The CDR3 bases are TGTGCCGGAGGAGCGGGACATCTCGATGAGCAGTACTTC. It encodes CAGGAGHLDEQYF.

V and J are TRBV7-9 and TRBJ2-4; TRBD2 matches at 10 bases. Germline V lookup: CDR1 SEHNR, CDR2 FQNEAQ (reference sequence). The CDR3 is made up of 17 amino acids. After removal of 1 base from V and 0 bases from J, the junction contained 3 bases not matched to a gene. CDR3 amino acids: CASSLGGLASAKNIQYF. In nucleotides, the CDR3 is TGTGCCAGCAGCTTAGGGGGACTAGCGTCAGCCAAAAACATTCAGTACTTC.

The V gene is TRBV28, the J gene TRBJ2-4; the D is unclear. This CDR3 is 13 amino acids long. Germline CDR1 and CDR2: MDHEN and SYDVKM. Between the trimmed V and J ends, which lost 2 bases and 9 bases, there was a span of 11 bases. DNA of the CDR3: TGTGCCAGCAGTTTAACGACTCTCGGCATTCAGTACTTC. This codes for CASSLTTLGIQYF.

V and J are TRBV28 and TRBJ2-3, with TRBD2 as a possible D gene (5 bases). Trimming took off 5 bases at V and 4 bases at J, with 10 bases between the two ends. Germline V gene lookup returns CDR1 MDHEN and CDR2 SYDVKM. CDR3 length equals 13 residues. The CDR3 sequence: CASSTSSADTQYF. The CDR3 nucleotides read TGTGCCAGCAGTACCAGTAGCGCAGATACGCAGTATTTT.

The chain links TRBV5-4 to TRBJ2-5; TRBD1 might be the D (6 bases). Germline V gene data show CDR1 as SGHNT and CDR2 as YYREEE (reference sequence). Trimming took 1 base from V and 2 from J, leaving 12 bases between them. The CDR3 totals 15 residues. The CDR3 nucleotides read TGTGCCAGCAGCTTGTCACAGGGTCCACAAGAGACCCAGTACTTC. The encoded protein is CASSLSQGPQETQYF.

V gene TRBV28 combines with J gene TRBJ1-2; tentative D call: TRBD1 (6 bases). V was shortened by 6 bases and J by 3 bases, with 17 bases between the two germline ends. Germline assignment: CDR1 MDHEN and CDR2 SYDVKM. This CDR3 has 15 residues. The CDR3 nucleotides read TGTGCCAGCAGGGAAACCGTGGACAGTTACTATGGCTACACCTTC. Translated, it gives CASRETVDSYYGYTF.

This chain connects TRBV28 to TRBJ2-3; possibly TRBD2 for D (8 bases). Germline lookup yields CDR1 MDHEN and CDR2 SYDVKM. The CDR3 totals 16 residues. V was trimmed by 1 base and J by 6 bases, leaving 17 bases between them. The chain's CDR3 is CASSLSGGGATDTQYF. CDR3 nucleotide sequence: TGTGCCAGCAGTTTATCGGGAGGGGGCGCCACGGATACGCAGTATTTT.

This clone was seen once. The chain recombines TRBV19 with TRBJ2-7; unclear D gene. The CDR3 contains 13 residues. The V and J ends lost 7 bases and 0 bases respectively, with 10 bases between them. Germline V CDR1 and CDR2: LNHDA, SQIVND (reference sequence). The chain's CDR3 is CASTPRSSYEQYF. CDR3 bases: TGTGCCAGTACCCCAAGGAGCTCCTACGAGCAGTACTTC.

The chain couples TRBV20-1 to TRBJ1-2; TRBD1 might be the D (6 bases). V was clipped by 4 bases and J by 6 bases, with 9 bases between them. In germline, CDR1 is DFQATT, CDR2 SNEGSKA (reference sequence). CDR3 length: 11 residues. The CDR3 DNA is TGCAGTGCTATGAGGACAGATGGCTACACCTTC. It specifies CSAMRTDGYTF.

The J gene is TRBJ1-1, the V gene TRBV10-3; D gene unclear. The germline V gene encodes CDR1 ENHRY and CDR2 SYGVKD. V lost 4 bases and J 5 bases, leaving 20 bases between the germline ends. The CDR3 length is 16 residues. The CDR3 sequence is CAISGIDPREGTEAFF. CDR3 DNA sequence: TGTGCCATCAGTGGAATAGACCCCCGGGAGGGTACTGAAGCTTTCTTT.

CDR3 amino acids: CASSSLEVTSGRLYNEQFF. The CDR3 coding sequence is TGTGCCAGCAGTTCCCTCGAAGTGACTAGCGGGAGGTTGTACAATGAGCAGTTCTTC. The chain couples TRBV28 to TRBJ2-1; 13 bases line up with TRBD2. V was pared by 4 bases and J by 4 bases, with 13 bases of the junction left unmatched. Germline-derived CDR1 and CDR2 are MDHEN and SYDVKM. This CDR3 spans 19 amino acids.

This chain uses TRBV7-2 with TRBJ2-1; the D gene is possibly TRBD1 (5 bases). Germline CDR1 SGHTA, CDR2 FQGNSA. The CDR3 is 13 residues long. V was pared by 5 bases and J by 6 bases, with 11 bases between. The CDR3 region has the DNA TGTGCCAGCAGCCCAGACCAGGGCAATGAGCAGTTCTTC. Protein: CASSPDQGNEQFF.

This clone was seen a single time. The V and J genes are TRBV28 and TRBJ1-6; D gene unclear. The CDR3 has 16 amino acids. In germline, CDR1 is MDHEN, CDR2 SYDVKM. The V end was cut by 6 bases, the J end by 0 bases, with 12 bases between. CDR3 residues: CASRLSGSSYNSPLHF. In DNA form, the CDR3 reads TGTGCCAGCAGGTTAAGCGGCAGCTCCTATAATTCACCCCTCCACTTT.

This clone has only a few counts. This chain connects TRBV2 to TRBJ2-3, with D tentatively TRBD1 (5 bases). Trimming removed 6 bases at V and 2 bases at J, with 12 bases between. This CDR3 is 14 amino acids long. Germline V gives CDR1 SNHLY, CDR2 FYNNEI. CDR3 in DNA: TGTGCCAGCAGCCCTGGACAAATCACAGATACGCAGTATTTT. This translates into CASSPGQITDTQYF.

This clone has a single count. At one boundary the junction diverges from the germline segment, which might be a read error. The CDR3 spells CASSLYTGNF. In DNA, the CDR3 is TGTGCCAGCAGCTTGTATACAGGAAACTTC. The chain recombines TRBV5-8 with TRBJ2-7; D might be TRBD1 (5 bases). Germline-derived CDR1 and CDR2 are SGHTS and YDEGEE. This CDR3 region has 10 residues.

The V and J genes are TRBV19 and TRBJ2-3; 12 nucleotides match TRBD1. The CDR3 has 15 residues. Germline CDR1 reads LNHDA; CDR2 reads SQIVND (reference sequence). V shed 5 bases, J shed 6 bases, and the junction held 6 bases outside the gene matches. DNA of the CDR3: TGTGCCAGTAGTGCGTCGGGACAGGGGGCCGATACGCAGTATTTT. This codes for CASSASGQGADTQYF.

V and J are TRBV12-5 and TRBJ1-2; D unresolved. The CDR3 has 12 residues. V was shortened by 4 bases and J by 4 bases, with 7 bases between the two germline ends. Germline lookup yields CDR1 LGHNT and CDR2 FRNRAP. The CDR3 reads CASGYEGYGYTF. CDR3 bases: TGTGCTAGTGGTTACGAGGGCTATGGCTACACCTTC.

This clone was counted a single time. The chain is built from TRBV2 and TRBJ2-7, with D possibly matching TRBD2 (6 bases). Trimming stripped 6 bases from V and 0 bases from J, with 15 bases between. This CDR3 is built from 15 residues. From germline, CDR1 is SNHLY and CDR2 FYNNEI. The CDR3 spells CASRGPGDLSYEQYF. CDR3 bases: TGTGCCAGCAGGGGCCCGGGGGACCTCTCCTACGAGCAGTACTTC.

In this sample, this clone turned up a few times. The genes are TRBV9 and TRBJ1-3; D is undetermined. V was shortened by 0 bases and J by 7 bases, with 5 bases between the two germline ends. The CDR3 sequence is 12 residues long. CDR1 and CDR2 (germline): SGDLS, YYNGEE. The CDR3 is CASSVGGNTIYF. The CDR3, as DNA: TGTGCCAGCAGCGTAGGAGGGAACACCATATATTTT.

Concerning this clone: This CDR3 is also generated by other DNA sequences in the sample. The chain recombines TRBV10-3 with TRBJ1-1; D might be TRBD1 (5 bases). This CDR3 is 14 amino acids long. V was trimmed by 0 bases and J by 2 bases, leaving 7 bases between them. Germline CDR1 ENHRY, CDR2 SYGVKD. The CDR3: CAISESGGNTEAFF. The CDR3 DNA sequence: TGTGCCATCAGTGAGTCGGGGGGAAACACTGAAGCTTTCTTT.

The genes are TRBV10-3 and TRBJ2-1, with 14 bases matching TRBD2. The CDR3 consists of 16 residues. V dropped 3 bases and J dropped 9; count of bases not matched to a gene: 7. In germline, CDR1 is ENHRY, CDR2 SYGVKD. The CDR3 DNA follows: TGTGCCATCAGTGACCCGGGACTAGCGGGAGTAGGTGAGCAGTTCTTC. As protein: CAISDPGLAGVGEQFF.

The chain has TRBV16 and TRBJ1-6, with a tentative D call TRBD1 (5 bases). Germline CDR1 is KGHSY and CDR2 is FQNENV. V was shortened by 5 bases and J by 5 bases, with 13 bases between the two germline ends. CDR3 length equals 15 residues. The CDR3 here is CASSEQDRDNSPLHF. The CDR3 nucleotides are TGTGCCAGCAGCGAGCAAGACAGAGATAATTCACCCCTCCACTTT. Together with reference TRBV16 and TRBJ1-6, the CDR3 gives the full variable domain: GEEVAQTPKHLVRGEGQKAKLYCAPIKGHSYVFWYQQVLKNEFKFLISFQNENVFDETGMPKERFSAKCLPNSPCSLEIQATKLEDSAVYFCASSEQDRDNSPLHFGNGTRLTVT.

J is TRBJ1-5 and V is TRBV28; D gene ambiguous. Between the trimmed V and J ends, which lost 5 bases and 10 bases, there was a span of 12 bases. Germline V lookup: CDR1 MDHEN, CDR2 SYDVKM. The CDR3 consists of 12 residues. CDR3 loop: CASSPPRGPQHF. Written as DNA, the CDR3 is TGTGCCAGCAGTCCGCCGCGGGGACCCCAGCATTTT.